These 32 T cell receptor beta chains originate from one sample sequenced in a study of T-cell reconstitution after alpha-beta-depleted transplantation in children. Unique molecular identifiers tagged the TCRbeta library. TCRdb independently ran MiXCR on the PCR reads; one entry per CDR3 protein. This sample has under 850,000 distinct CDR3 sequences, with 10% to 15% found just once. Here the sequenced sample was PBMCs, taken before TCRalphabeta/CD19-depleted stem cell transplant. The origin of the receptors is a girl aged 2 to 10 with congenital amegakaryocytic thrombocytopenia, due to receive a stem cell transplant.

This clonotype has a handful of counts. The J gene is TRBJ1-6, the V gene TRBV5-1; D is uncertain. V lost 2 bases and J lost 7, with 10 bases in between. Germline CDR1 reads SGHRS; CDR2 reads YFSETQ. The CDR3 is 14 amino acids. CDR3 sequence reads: CASSFWGTNSPLHF. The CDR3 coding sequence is TGCGCCAGCAGCTTCTGGGGAACGAATTCACCCCTCCACTTT.

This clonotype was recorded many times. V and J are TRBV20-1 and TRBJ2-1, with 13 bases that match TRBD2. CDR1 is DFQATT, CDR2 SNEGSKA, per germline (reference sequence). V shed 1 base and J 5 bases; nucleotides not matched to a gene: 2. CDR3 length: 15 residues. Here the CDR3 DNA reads TGCAGTGCTAGAGCTACTAGCGGGAGGGACAATGAGCAGTTCTTC. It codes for CSARATSGRDNEQFF.

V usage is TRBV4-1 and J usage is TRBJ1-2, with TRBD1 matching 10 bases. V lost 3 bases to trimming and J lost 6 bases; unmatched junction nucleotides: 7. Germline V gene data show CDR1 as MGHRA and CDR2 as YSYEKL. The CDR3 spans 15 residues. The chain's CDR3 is CASSHNAGTGDGYTF. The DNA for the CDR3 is TGCGCCAGCAGCCATAATGCCGGGACAGGGGATGGCTACACCTTC.

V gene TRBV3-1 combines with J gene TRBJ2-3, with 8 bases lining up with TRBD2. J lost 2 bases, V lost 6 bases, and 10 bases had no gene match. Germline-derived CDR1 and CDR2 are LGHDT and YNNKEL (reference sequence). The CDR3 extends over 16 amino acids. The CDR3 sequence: CASSVAGTRATDTQYF. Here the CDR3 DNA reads TGTGCCAGCAGTGTTGCCGGGACTAGAGCCACAGATACGCAGTATTTT.

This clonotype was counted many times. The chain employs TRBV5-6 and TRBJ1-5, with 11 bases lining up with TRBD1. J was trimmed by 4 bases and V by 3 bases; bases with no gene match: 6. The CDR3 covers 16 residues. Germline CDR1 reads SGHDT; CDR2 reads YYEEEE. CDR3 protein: CASSSSGTGGNQPQHF. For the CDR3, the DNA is TGTGCCAGCAGCTCGTCCGGGACAGGGGGGAATCAGCCCCAGCATTTT. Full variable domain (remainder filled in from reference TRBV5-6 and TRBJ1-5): DAGVTQSPTHLIKTRGQQVTLRCSPKSGHDTVSWYQQALGQGPQFIFQYYEEEERQRGNFPDRFSGHQFPNYSSELNVNALLLGDSALYLCASSSSGTGGNQPQHFGDGTRLSIL.

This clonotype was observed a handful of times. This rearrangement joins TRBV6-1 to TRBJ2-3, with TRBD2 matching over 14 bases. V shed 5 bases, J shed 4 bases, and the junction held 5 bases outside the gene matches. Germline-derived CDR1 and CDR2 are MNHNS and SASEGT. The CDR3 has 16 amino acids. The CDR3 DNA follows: TGTGCCAGCAGTCGACTAGCGGGAGGGCCCTCAGATACGCAGTATTTT. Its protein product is CASSRLAGGPSDTQYF.

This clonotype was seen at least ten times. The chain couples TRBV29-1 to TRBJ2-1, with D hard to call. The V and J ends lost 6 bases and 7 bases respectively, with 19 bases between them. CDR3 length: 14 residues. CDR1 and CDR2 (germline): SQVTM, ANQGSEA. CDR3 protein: CSVEHGLALNEQFF. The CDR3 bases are TGCAGCGTAGAACACGGGCTGGCCCTTAATGAGCAGTTCTTC.

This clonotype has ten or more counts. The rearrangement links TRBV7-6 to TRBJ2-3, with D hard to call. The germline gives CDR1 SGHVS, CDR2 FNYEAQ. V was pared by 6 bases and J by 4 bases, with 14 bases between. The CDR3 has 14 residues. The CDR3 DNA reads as TGTGCCAGCAGTTGGGCTGCGGTGGCAGATACGCAGTATTTT. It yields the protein CASSWAAVADTQYF.

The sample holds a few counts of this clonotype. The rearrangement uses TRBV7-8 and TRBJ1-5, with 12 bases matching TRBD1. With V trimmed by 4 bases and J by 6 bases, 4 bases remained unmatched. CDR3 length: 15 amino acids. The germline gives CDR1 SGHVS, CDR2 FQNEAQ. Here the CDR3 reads CASSSGTGGPQPQHF. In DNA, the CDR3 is TGTGCCAGCAGCTCTGGGACAGGGGGCCCTCAGCCCCAGCATTTT. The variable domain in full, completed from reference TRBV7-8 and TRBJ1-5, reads GAGVSQSPRYKVAKRGQDVALRCDPISGHVSLFWYQQALGQGPEFLTYFQNEAQLDKSGLPSDRFFAERPEGSVSTLKIQRTQQEDSAVYLCASSSGTGGPQPQHFGDGTRLSIL.

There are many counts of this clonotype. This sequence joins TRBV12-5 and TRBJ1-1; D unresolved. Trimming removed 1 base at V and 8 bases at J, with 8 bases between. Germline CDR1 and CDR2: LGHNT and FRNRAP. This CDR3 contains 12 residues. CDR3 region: CASGLGGREAFF. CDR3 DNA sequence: TGTGCTAGTGGTTTGGGGGGTAGAGAAGCTTTCTTT.

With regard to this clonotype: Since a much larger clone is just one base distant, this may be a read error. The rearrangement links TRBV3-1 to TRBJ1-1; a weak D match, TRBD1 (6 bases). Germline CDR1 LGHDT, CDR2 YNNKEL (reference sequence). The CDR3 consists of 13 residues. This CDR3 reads CASRGQQNTVAFF. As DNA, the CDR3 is TGTGCCAGCAGAGGACAGCAGAACACTGTAGCTTTCTTT.

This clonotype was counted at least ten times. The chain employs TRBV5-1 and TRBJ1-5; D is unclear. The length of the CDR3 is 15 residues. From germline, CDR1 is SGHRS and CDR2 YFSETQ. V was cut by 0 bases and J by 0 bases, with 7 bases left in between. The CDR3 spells CASSLGPSSNQPQHF. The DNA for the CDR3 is TGCGCCAGCAGCTTGGGACCGAGTAGCAATCAGCCCCAGCATTTT. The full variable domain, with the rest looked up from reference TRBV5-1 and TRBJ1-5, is KAGVTQTPRYLIKTRGQQVTLSCSPISGHRSVSWYQQTPGQGLQFLFEYFSETQRNKGNFPGRFSGRQFSNSRSEMNVSTLELGDSALYLCASSLGPSSNQPQHFGDGTRLSIL.

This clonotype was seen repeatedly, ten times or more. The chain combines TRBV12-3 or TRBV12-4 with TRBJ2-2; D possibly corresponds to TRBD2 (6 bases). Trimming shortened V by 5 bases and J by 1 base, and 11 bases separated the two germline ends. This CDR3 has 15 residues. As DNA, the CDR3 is TGTGCCAGCAGTCTCGGGACTCGGAACACCGGGGAGCTGTTTTTT. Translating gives CASSLGTRNTGELFF.

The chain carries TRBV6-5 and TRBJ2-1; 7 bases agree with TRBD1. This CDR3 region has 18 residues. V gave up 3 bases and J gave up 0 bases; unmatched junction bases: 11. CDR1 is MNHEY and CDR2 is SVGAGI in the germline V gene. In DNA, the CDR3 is TGTGCCAGCAGTTATCTTACACCGGGACAGATCTCCTACAATGAGCAGTTCTTC. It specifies CASSYLTPGQISYNEQFF.

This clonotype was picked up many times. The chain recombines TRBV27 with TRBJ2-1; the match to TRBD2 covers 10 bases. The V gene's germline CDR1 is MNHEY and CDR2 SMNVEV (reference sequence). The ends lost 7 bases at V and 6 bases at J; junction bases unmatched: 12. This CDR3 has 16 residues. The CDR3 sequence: CASTRWLAGDPNEQFF. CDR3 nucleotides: TGTGCCAGCACCCGATGGCTAGCGGGAGACCCCAATGAGCAGTTCTTC.

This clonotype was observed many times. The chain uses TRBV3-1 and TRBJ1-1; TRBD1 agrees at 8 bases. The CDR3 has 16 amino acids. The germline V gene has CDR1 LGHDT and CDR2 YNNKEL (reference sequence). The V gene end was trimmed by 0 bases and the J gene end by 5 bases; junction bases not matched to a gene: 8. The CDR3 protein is CASSQEDRVRRTEAFF. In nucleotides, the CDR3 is TGTGCCAGCAGCCAAGAGGACAGGGTTAGAAGGACTGAAGCTTTCTTT.

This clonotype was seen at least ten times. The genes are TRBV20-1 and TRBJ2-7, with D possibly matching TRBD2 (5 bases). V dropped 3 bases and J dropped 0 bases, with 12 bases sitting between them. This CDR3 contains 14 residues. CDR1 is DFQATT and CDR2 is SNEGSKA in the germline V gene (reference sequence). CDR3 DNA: TGCAGTGCTAGTGGACTGTCGCCCTCCTACGAGCAGTACTTC. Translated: CSASGLSPSYEQYF.

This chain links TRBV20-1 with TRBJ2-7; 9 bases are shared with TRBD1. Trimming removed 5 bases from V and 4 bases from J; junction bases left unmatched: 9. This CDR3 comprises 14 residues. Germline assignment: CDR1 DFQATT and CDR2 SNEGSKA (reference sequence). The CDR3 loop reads CSAQKTGGRYEQYF. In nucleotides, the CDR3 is TGCAGTGCTCAGAAGACAGGGGGACGTTACGAGCAGTACTTC.

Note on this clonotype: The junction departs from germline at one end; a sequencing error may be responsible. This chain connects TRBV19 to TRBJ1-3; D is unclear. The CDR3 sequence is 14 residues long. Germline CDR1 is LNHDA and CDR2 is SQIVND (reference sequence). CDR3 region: CASSITPVESTIHF. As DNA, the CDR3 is TGTGCCAGTAGTATAACGCCGGTCGAAAGCACCATACATTTT.

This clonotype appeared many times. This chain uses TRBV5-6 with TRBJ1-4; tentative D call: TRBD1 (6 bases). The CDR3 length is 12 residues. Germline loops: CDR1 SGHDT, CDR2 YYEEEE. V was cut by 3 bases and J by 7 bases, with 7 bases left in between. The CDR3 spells CASSSQGEKLFF. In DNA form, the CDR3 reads TGTGCCAGCAGCTCACAGGGTGAAAAACTGTTTTTT.

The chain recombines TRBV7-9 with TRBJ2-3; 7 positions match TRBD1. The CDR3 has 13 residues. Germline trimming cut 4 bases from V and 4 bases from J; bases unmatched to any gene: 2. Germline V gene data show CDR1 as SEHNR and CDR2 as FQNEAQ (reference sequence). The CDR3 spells CASSWQGADTQYF. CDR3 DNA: TGTGCCAGCAGCTGGCAGGGGGCAGATACGCAGTATTTT.

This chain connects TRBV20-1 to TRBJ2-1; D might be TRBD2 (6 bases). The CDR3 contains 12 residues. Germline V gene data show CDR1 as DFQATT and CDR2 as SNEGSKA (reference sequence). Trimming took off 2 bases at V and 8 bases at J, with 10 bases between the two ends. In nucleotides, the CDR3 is TGCAGTGCTAGATGGCGGGAAGATGAGCAGTTCTTC. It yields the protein CSARWREDEQFF.

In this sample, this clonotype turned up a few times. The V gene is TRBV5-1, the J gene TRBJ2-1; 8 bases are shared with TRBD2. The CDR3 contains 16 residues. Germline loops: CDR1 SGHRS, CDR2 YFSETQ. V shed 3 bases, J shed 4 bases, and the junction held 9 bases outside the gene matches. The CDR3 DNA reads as TGCGCCAGCAGCTGGGAGGGGGTAGCGGGGTACAATGAGCAGTTCTTC. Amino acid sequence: CASSWEGVAGYNEQFF.

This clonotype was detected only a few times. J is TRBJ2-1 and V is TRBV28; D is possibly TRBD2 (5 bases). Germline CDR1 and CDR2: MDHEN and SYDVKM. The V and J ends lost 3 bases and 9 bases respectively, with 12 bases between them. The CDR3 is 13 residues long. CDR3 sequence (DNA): TGTGCCAGCAGTTTTAGAGTAGCGTCTGAGCAGTTCTTC. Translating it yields CASSFRVASEQFF.

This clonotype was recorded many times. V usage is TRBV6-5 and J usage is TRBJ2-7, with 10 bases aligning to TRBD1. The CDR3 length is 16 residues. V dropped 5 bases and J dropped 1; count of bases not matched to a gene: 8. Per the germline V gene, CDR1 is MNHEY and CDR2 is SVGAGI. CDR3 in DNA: TGTGCCAGCAGTAACCGACAGGGGGCTTCGTCCTACGAGCAGTACTTC. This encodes CASSNRQGASSYEQYF.

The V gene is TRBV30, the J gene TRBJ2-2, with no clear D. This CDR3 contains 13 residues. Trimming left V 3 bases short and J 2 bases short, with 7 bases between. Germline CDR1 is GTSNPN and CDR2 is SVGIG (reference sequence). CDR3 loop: CAWSAENTGELFF. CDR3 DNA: TGTGCCTGGAGCGCCGAAAACACCGGGGAGCTGTTTTTT.

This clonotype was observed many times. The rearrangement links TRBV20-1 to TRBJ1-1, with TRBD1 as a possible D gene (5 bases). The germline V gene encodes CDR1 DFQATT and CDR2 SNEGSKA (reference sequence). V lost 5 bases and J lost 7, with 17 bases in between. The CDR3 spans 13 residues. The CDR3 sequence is CSARIGRQSEAFF. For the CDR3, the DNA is TGCAGTGCTCGAATAGGCCGACAGAGTGAAGCTTTCTTT.

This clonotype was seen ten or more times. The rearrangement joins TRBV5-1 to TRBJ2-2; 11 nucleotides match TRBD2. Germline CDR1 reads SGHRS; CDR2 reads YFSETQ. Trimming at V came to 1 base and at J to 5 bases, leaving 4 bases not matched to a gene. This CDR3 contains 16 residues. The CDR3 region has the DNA TGCGCCAGCAGCTTGCTAGCGGGAGGCCCTACCGGGGAGCTGTTTTTT. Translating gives CASSLLAGGPTGELFF. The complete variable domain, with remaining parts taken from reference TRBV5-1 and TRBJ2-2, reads KAGVTQTPRYLIKTRGQQVTLSCSPISGHRSVSWYQQTPGQGLQFLFEYFSETQRNKGNFPGRFSGRQFSNSRSEMNVSTLELGDSALYLCASSLLAGGPTGELFFGEGSRLTVL.

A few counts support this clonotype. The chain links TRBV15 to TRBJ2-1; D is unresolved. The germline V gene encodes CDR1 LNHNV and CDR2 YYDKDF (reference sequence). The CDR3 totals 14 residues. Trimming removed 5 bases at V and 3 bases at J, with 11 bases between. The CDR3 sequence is CATSQRWDYNEQFF. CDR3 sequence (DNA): TGTGCCACCAGCCAGCGCTGGGACTACAATGAGCAGTTCTTC.

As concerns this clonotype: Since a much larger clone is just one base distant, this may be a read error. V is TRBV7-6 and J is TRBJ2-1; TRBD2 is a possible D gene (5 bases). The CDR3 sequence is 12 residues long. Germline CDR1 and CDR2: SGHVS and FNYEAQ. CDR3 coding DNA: TGTCCCAGCAGCAACGCGGGCGATGAGCAGTTCTTC. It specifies CPSSNAGDEQFF.

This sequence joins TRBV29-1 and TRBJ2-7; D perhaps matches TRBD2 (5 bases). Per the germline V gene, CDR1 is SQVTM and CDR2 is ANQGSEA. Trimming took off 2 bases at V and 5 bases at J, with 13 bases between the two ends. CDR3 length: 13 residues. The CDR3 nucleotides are TGCAGCGTTGAAATGGGGTGGAGGAACGAGCAGTACTTC. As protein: CSVEMGWRNEQYF.

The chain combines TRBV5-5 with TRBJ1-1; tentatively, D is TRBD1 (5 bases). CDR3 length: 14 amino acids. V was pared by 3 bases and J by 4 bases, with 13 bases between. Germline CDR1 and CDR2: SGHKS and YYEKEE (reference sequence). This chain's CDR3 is CASSSPGGGTEAFF. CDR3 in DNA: TGTGCCAGCAGCTCCCCGGGGGGGGGCACTGAAGCTTTCTTT.